The entry below gives a single TCR beta chain sequence along with its context. This record belongs to a study of blood T cell repertoires in COVID-19. The wider study: COVID-19 samples collected from the United States, Italy and Spain covered acute and convalescent phases. PBMCs, B-cell-depleted T cells, or T cells provided the cDNA or gDNA that made up the material.

V lost 5 bases, J lost 9 bases, and 8 bases stayed unmatched. The germline gives CDR1 KGHDR, CDR2 SFDVKD. This CDR3 contains 15 residues. The table came from immunoSEQ multiplex PCR; TCRdb's copy has only in-frame clones and leaves some out. The sample contains around 140,000 clones, around three quarters of which appear only once. The specimen sequenced was peripheral blood. The chain carries TRBV24-1 and TRBJ2-1; 11 bases line up with TRBD2. This TCR was sampled from a man aged 50 to 60 with acute or convalescent COVID-19. CDR3 bases: TGTGCCACCAGTGGGCTAGCGGGGGGTTGGAGTGAGCAGTTCTTC. Amino acids: CATSGLAGGWSEQFF.